This TCR beta chain emerged from a study of T cells in Graves' hyperthyroidism and ophthalmopathy. Germline V CDR1 and CDR2: MDHEN, SYDVKM. V was clipped by 5 bases and J by 4 bases, with 12 bases between them. The CDR3 covers 13 residues. This clonotype was counted at least ten times. Amplified TCR beta CDR3 regions came from RNA transcripts. The study used the HTBI primer set for a first-round RT-PCR of the TCR CDR3. TCRdb re-derived calls from the multiplex PCR reads in MiXCR, one entry per CDR3 protein. The repertoire consists of about 500,000 distinct CDR3 sequences, with about 15% occurring once and the leading ten covering 15% to 20%.

The sample consisted of blood. The chain couples TRBV28 to TRBJ2-7; a possible D gene is TRBD1 (6 bases). This sequence was found in a woman between 18 and 30 years old with Graves' hyperthyroidism. The CDR3 nucleotides read TGTGCCAGCAGTCCCGACAGGACATACGAGCAGTACTTC. This translates into CASSPDRTYEQYF.